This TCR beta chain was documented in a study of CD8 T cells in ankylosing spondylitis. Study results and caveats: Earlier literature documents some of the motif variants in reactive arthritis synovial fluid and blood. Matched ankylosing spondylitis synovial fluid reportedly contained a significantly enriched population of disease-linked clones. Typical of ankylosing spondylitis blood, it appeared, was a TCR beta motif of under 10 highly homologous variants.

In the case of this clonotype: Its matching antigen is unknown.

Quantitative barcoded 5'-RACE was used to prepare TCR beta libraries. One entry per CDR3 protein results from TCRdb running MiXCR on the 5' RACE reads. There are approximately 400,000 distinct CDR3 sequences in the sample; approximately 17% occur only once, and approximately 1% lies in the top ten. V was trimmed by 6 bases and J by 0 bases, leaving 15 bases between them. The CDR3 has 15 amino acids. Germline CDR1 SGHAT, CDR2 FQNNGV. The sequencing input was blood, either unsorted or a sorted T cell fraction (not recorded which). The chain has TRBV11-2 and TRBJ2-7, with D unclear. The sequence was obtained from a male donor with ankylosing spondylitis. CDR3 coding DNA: TGTGCCAGCAGTCGACCGACCGGAAGCTCCTACGAGCAGTACTTC. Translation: CASSRPTGSSYEQYF.